Shown below are 15 T cell receptor beta chains from a single sample sequenced in a study of blood T cell repertoires in COVID-19. Data came from immunoSEQ multiplex PCR; TCRdb stores just in-frame clones and leaves some out. The table includes approximately 470,000 clones, about 90% detected once. The specimen was PBMCs or T cells enriched from blood (not recorded which). The source of these receptors is a woman aged 18-29 years who had recovered from COVID-19.

V gene TRBV5-4 combines with J gene TRBJ1-1, with D possibly TRBD1 on 6 matching bases. The CDR3 runs 11 residues. Trimming left V 3 bases short and J 11 bases short, with 11 bases between. From germline, CDR1 is SGHNT and CDR2 YYREEE (reference sequence). The CDR3 sequence: CASSSTGEAFF. In DNA form, the CDR3 reads TGTGCCAGCAGCTCGACAGGAGAGGCTTTCTTT.

This clone was recorded only once. The chain couples TRBV4-1 to TRBJ1-5; possibly TRBD1 for D (5 bases). The germline CDR1 and CDR2 sequences are MGHRA and YSYEKL. CDR3 size: 14 residues. V lost 3 bases, J lost 6 bases, and 12 bases lay in between. The CDR3 loop is CASSHLGEGQPQHF. The CDR3 coding sequence is TGCGCCAGCAGCCACTTAGGGGAAGGTCAGCCCCAGCATTTT.

The chain couples TRBV7-9 to TRBJ1-2, with 11 nucleotides matching TRBD1. The V gene's germline CDR1 is SEHNR and CDR2 FQNEAQ (reference sequence). The CDR3 covers 15 residues. Germline trimming cut 3 bases from V and 6 bases from J; bases unmatched to any gene: 6. This CDR3 reads CASSFGGQGADGYTF. The CDR3 nucleotides read TGTGCCAGCAGCTTTGGAGGACAGGGGGCTGATGGCTACACCTTC.

The chain recombines TRBV5-6 with TRBJ1-2; possibly TRBD1 for D (5 bases). The CDR3 length is 14 residues. Trimming removed 5 bases from V and 4 bases from J, with 15 bases in between. Germline values: CDR1 SGHDT, CDR2 YYEEEE. The CDR3 sequence is CASRTQGGGYGYTF. In DNA form, the CDR3 reads TGTGCCAGCAGAACTCAGGGAGGCGGCTATGGCTACACCTTC.

This chain uses TRBV28 with TRBJ1-2; TRBD1 agrees at 8 bases. The junction had 11 bases not matched to a gene; V was cut back by 4 bases and J by 7 bases. Germline V gives CDR1 MDHEN, CDR2 SYDVKM. The CDR3 is 15 amino acids. The DNA of the CDR3 is TGTGCCAGCAGTTCCCCGGACAGGGAAAGGGCTGGCTACACCTTC. Its translation is CASSSPDRERAGYTF.

The chain couples TRBV15 to TRBJ1-5, with 8 nucleotides matching TRBD1. V lost 0 bases to trimming and J lost 3 bases; unmatched junction nucleotides: 4. CDR3 length: 16 amino acids. Germline values: CDR1 LNHNV, CDR2 YYDKDF (reference sequence). The CDR3 sequence is CATSREWTGINQPQHF. DNA for the CDR3: TGTGCCACCAGCAGAGAGTGGACAGGGATCAATCAGCCCCAGCATTTT.

The gene calls are TRBV19 and TRBJ1-5, with D possibly matching TRBD1 (5 bases). Trimming stripped 6 bases from V and 7 bases from J, with 13 bases between. Germline CDR1 LNHDA, CDR2 SQIVND (reference sequence). This CDR3 is 13 amino acids long. The CDR3 DNA follows: TGTGCCAGTAGGGGCAGGGTTGAGCAGCCCCAGCATTTT. Protein product: CASRGRVEQPQHF.

The gene calls are TRBV10-3 and TRBJ1-1, with 7 bases matching TRBD1. The V gene's germline CDR1 is ENHRY and CDR2 SYGVKD. CDR3 length equals 15 residues. J lost 7 bases, V lost 6 bases, and 14 bases had no gene match. CDR3 nucleotide sequence: TGTGCCATCAGGGCTAACTTCGACAGGGCCAATGAAGCTTTCTTT. Amino acid sequence: CAIRANFDRANEAFF.

V is TRBV15 and J is TRBJ2-5, with D uncertain. Trimming took off 0 bases at V and 5 bases at J, with 7 bases between the two ends. Germline V lookup: CDR1 LNHNV, CDR2 YYDKDF (reference sequence). CDR3 length: 13 residues. The CDR3 here is CATSRDTAETQYF. Written as DNA, the CDR3 is TGTGCCACCAGCAGAGATACCGCGGAGACCCAGTACTTC. The full variable domain, completed using reference TRBV15 and TRBJ2-5, is DAMVIQNPRYQVTQFGKPVTLSCSQTLNHNVMYWYQQKSSQAPKLLFHYYDKDFNNEADTPDNFQSRRPNTSFCFLDIRSPGLGDTAMYLCATSRDTAETQYFGPGTRLLVL.

This rearrangement joins TRBV24-1 to TRBJ1-2, with D uncertain. The CDR3 contains 13 residues. Trimming left V 4 bases short and J 8 bases short, with 13 bases between. The germline CDR1 and CDR2 sequences are KGHDR and SFDVKD. CDR3 sequence: CATSEEGVEGYTF. The CDR3 DNA sequence: TGTGCCACCAGTGAAGAGGGAGTAGAGGGCTACACCTTC.

The sample holds a few counts of this clone. The V and J genes are TRBV20-1 and TRBJ1-6; D possibly corresponds to TRBD1 (5 bases). The CDR3 contains 13 residues. Per germline, CDR1 DFQATT and CDR2 SNEGSKA (reference sequence). Trimming stripped 3 bases from V and 8 bases from J, with 11 bases between. CDR3 loop: CSASEGRYSPLHF. CDR3 DNA: TGCAGTGCTAGTGAGGGGCGTTATTCACCCCTCCACTTT.

The rearrangement links TRBV5-6 to TRBJ2-1, with unresolved D. V gave up 2 bases and J gave up 0 bases, with 6 bases separating them. The CDR3 runs to 14 residues. Germline CDR1 SGHDT, CDR2 YYEEEE. CDR3 bases: TGTGCCAGCAGCTTCCTGAGCTCCTACAATGAGCAGTTCTTC. Translated, it gives CASSFLSSYNEQFF.

The genes are TRBV6-2 or TRBV6-3 and TRBJ1-6; possibly TRBD1 for D (5 bases). V shed 6 bases and J shed 7 bases, with 7 bases lying between them. The CDR3 is 12 residues long. Germline values: CDR1 MNHEY, CDR2 SVGEGT. The CDR3 is CASSRQNSPLHF. CDR3 coding DNA: TGTGCCAGCAGCAGACAGAATTCACCCCTCCACTTT.

This chain uses TRBV5-6 with TRBJ1-1; the D is unclear. Germline V lookup: CDR1 SGHDT, CDR2 YYEEEE. The CDR3 has 12 residues. The germline V and J ends were trimmed by 4 bases and 8 bases, with 12 bases remaining between them. The CDR3 loop reads CASSLVAGEAFF. In nucleotides, the CDR3 is TGTGCCAGCAGCCTCGTCGCGGGGGAAGCTTTCTTT.

The chain couples TRBV12-3 or TRBV12-4 to TRBJ1-6, with unresolved D. The CDR3 is made up of 13 amino acids. V lost 5 bases and J lost 5, with 7 bases in between. CDR3 residues: CASSNLDNSPLHF. The CDR3 nucleotides are TGTGCCAGCAGTAACCTAGATAATTCACCCCTCCACTTT.